These 28 T cell receptor beta chains share one sample of origin, sequenced in a study of OX40 agonist ivuxolimab in advanced cancers. Sequencing used immunoSEQ multiplex PCR; TCRdb keeps in-frame clones, though not all of them. This sample yields approximately 94,000 clones, of which about 89% are seen a single time; around 0.16% belongs to the top ten. This sample comprised CD4+ or CD8+ T cells sorted from blood, obtained in a trial of the OX40 agonist ivuxolimab. The receptors were gathered from an adult with an advanced solid tumor such as melanoma, head and neck, liver or kidney cancer.

The chain is built from TRBV18 and TRBJ1-5, with 9 bases fitting TRBD1. J was trimmed by 6 bases and V by 5 bases; bases with no gene match: 8. The CDR3 sequence is 15 residues long. The germline V gene encodes CDR1 KGHSH and CDR2 LQKENI. The CDR3 coding sequence is TGTGCCAGCTCAAAAGCCGGGACAGGGCGTCAGCCCCAGCATTTT. Encoded protein: CASSKAGTGRQPQHF.

This rearrangement joins TRBV29-1 to TRBJ1-1; D uncertain. The V and J ends lost 2 bases and 6 bases respectively, with 13 bases between them. CDR3 length: 13 residues. The germline CDR1 and CDR2 sequences are SQVTM and ANQGSEA. Written as DNA, the CDR3 is TGCAGCGTTGAAAGTAGGGAGGGCTCTGAAGCTTTCTTT. Translating gives CSVESREGSEAFF.

V usage is TRBV7-8 and J usage is TRBJ2-1; 7 bases match TRBD2. V trimming: 3 bases; J trimming: 0 bases; junction bases outside the gene matches: 2. Germline V gives CDR1 SGHVS, CDR2 FQNEAQ. The CDR3 extends over 15 amino acids. CDR3 protein: CASSFGGSSYNEQFF. CDR3 nucleotides: TGTGCCAGCAGCTTCGGCGGGAGCTCCTACAATGAGCAGTTCTTC.

The chain links TRBV9 to TRBJ2-5, with D possibly being TRBD1 (5 bases). CDR1 and CDR2 from the germline V gene are SGDLS and YYNGEE. The V gene lost 0 bases and the J gene lost 3 bases, with 12 bases spanning the gap. CDR3 size: 15 residues. The CDR3 DNA sequence: TGTGCCAGCAGCGTAGTCGGCCAGGGAAAAGAGACCCAGTACTTC. It yields the protein CASSVVGQGKETQYF.

The J gene is TRBJ1-5, the V gene TRBV2; 7 nucleotides match TRBD1. Per germline, CDR1 SNHLY and CDR2 FYNNEI. This CDR3 is built from 14 residues. V shed 7 bases, J shed 6 bases, and the junction held 9 bases outside the gene matches. CDR3 sequence: CASNPDRAIQPQHF. The CDR3, as DNA: TGTGCCAGCAACCCCGACAGGGCGATTCAGCCCCAGCATTTT.

The rearrangement links TRBV5-1 to TRBJ2-5, with D perhaps matching TRBD1 or TRBD2 (6 bases each). The CDR3 has 17 amino acids. Germline lookup yields CDR1 SGHRS and CDR2 YFSETQ. V lost 0 bases, J lost 4 bases, and 19 bases lay in between. The CDR3 loop is CASSLAGRGPRPETQYF. CDR3 sequence (DNA): TGCGCCAGCAGCTTGGCTGGACGGGGGCCCAGGCCAGAGACCCAGTACTTC.

This chain joins TRBV28 and TRBJ1-5; maybe TRBD1 (6 bases). Germline loops: CDR1 MDHEN, CDR2 SYDVKM. V was trimmed by 4 bases and J by 1 base, leaving 26 bases between them. CDR3 length: 20 residues. The CDR3 loop reads CASSSVIGGRADASNQPQHF. The CDR3 DNA reads TGTGCCAGCAGTTCCGTCATAGGGGGTAGAGCTGATGCAAGCAATCAGCCCCAGCATTTT.

This clone was picked up a small number of times. The V call is TRBV14, the J call TRBJ2-7, with D possibly being TRBD1 (6 bases). Deletions cut 2 bases from V and 6 bases from J, with 17 bases between. The CDR3 has 15 amino acids. Germline V gene lookup returns CDR1 SGHDN and CDR2 FVKESK. The CDR3 DNA reads TGTGCCAGCAGCCAACGATCACTCACAGGGAGCGAGCAGTACTTC. This sequence encodes CASSQRSLTGSEQYF. Filled out from reference TRBV14 and TRBJ2-7, the complete variable domain reads EAGVTQFPSHSVIEKGQTVTLRCDPISGHDNLYWYRRVMGKEIKFLLHFVKESKQDESGMPNNRFLAERTGGTYSTLKVQPAELEDSGVYFCASSQRSLTGSEQYFGPGTRLTVT.

V and J are TRBV30 and TRBJ1-2, with D possibly matching TRBD1 (5 bases). Trimming stripped 3 bases from V and 7 bases from J, with 21 bases between. Germline CDR1 and CDR2: GTSNPN and SVGIG (reference sequence). The CDR3 is made up of 15 amino acids. CDR3 in amino acids: CAWRTNSQGKGGYTF. As DNA, the CDR3 is TGTGCCTGGAGGACCAACAGCCAGGGTAAAGGTGGCTACACCTTC.

The chain couples TRBV30 to TRBJ1-2; TRBD1 aligns across 8 bases. From germline, CDR1 is GTSNPN and CDR2 SVGIG (reference sequence). CDR3 length: 14 amino acids. Trimming took 1 base from V and 4 from J; bases not matched to a gene: 5. CDR3 sequence: CAWSDYRGAYGYTF. The CDR3 DNA reads TGTGCCTGGAGTGACTACAGGGGGGCCTATGGCTACACCTTC.

V is TRBV5-4 and J is TRBJ2-7, with D hard to call. Deletions cut 0 bases from V and 4 bases from J, with 11 bases between. The length of the CDR3 is 14 residues. Germline V lookup: CDR1 SGHNT, CDR2 YYREEE (reference sequence). The CDR3 reads CASSLAGPIYEQYF. CDR3 in DNA: TGTGCCAGCAGCTTGGCCGGGCCCATTTACGAGCAGTACTTC.

The chain couples TRBV11-2 to TRBJ1-4; the D gene is possibly TRBD1 (5 bases). The CDR3 is made up of 13 amino acids. Germline V CDR1 and CDR2: SGHAT, FQNNGV. Trimming took 1 base from V and 7 from J, leaving 7 bases between them. In DNA, the CDR3 is TGTGCCAGCAGCTTAGGCAGGGTTGAAAAACTGTTTTTT. This encodes CASSLGRVEKLFF.

The chain recombines TRBV14 with TRBJ2-5; the D gene is possibly TRBD1 (5 bases). From germline, CDR1 is SGHDN and CDR2 FVKESK. V was trimmed by 4 bases and J by 2 bases, leaving 17 bases between them. The CDR3 is 16 amino acids. This chain's CDR3 is CASSLTDTILQETQYF. DNA of the CDR3: TGTGCCAGCAGCCTAACGGACACTATTTTACAAGAGACCCAGTACTTC.

The chain couples TRBV4-2 to TRBJ1-1; D ambiguous. V was cut by 0 bases and J by 1 base, with 9 bases left in between. CDR1 and CDR2 from the germline V gene are LGHNA and YNFKEQ. CDR3 length: 15 residues. The DNA for the CDR3 is TGTGCCAGCAGCCAAGATCTAGGCGCGAACACTGAAGCTTTCTTT. It translates to CASSQDLGANTEAFF.

This clone was detected only a few times. V is TRBV7-9 and J is TRBJ1-6; D uncertain. Germline V gene sequence: CDR1 SEHNR, CDR2 FQNEAQ (reference sequence). V lost 5 bases and J 9 bases, leaving 11 bases between the germline ends. This CDR3 comprises 13 residues. This CDR3 reads CASSPTTGSPLHF. CDR3 bases: TGTGCCAGCAGCCCCACGACCGGTTCACCCCTCCACTTT.

The chain combines TRBV27 with TRBJ1-1; D perhaps matches TRBD1 (6 bases). The germline gives CDR1 MNHEY, CDR2 SMNVEV (reference sequence). V was cut by 3 bases and J by 0 bases, with 11 bases left in between. CDR3 length equals 15 residues. The CDR3 is CASSFGRGLNTEAFF. CDR3 sequence (DNA): TGTGCCAGCAGTTTTGGGCGGGGGCTGAACACTGAAGCTTTCTTT.

The CDR3 reads CASSTGAPIGYYGYTF. The CDR3, as DNA: TGTGCCAGCTCAACGGGGGCACCAATTGGGTACTATGGCTACACCTTC. The chain joins TRBV5-4 to TRBJ1-2; possible D gene TRBD1, 6 bases. Germline values: CDR1 SGHNT, CDR2 YYREEE (reference sequence). V gave up 7 bases and J gave up 3 bases, with 22 bases separating them. The CDR3 contains 16 residues. The full variable domain, with the rest looked up from reference TRBV5-4 and TRBJ1-2, is ETGVTQSPTHLIKTRGQQVTLRCSSQSGHNTVSWYQQALGQGPQFIFQYYREEENGRGNFPPRFSGLQFPNYSSELNVNALELDDSALYLCASSTGAPIGYYGYTFGSGTRLTVV.

This clone came up once. The chain joins TRBV7-2 to TRBJ1-5; TRBD1 matches 7 bases. CDR3 length equals 14 residues. Germline values: CDR1 SGHTA, CDR2 FQGNSA. The trim removed 7 bases at V and 5 bases at J, leaving 8 bases unmatched. CDR3 sequence: CASTTGDRYQPQHF. CDR3 in DNA: TGTGCCAGCACCACCGGGGACAGATATCAGCCCCAGCATTTT. Full variable domain (missing parts from reference TRBV7-2 and TRBJ1-5): GAGVSQSPSNKVTEKGKDVELRCDPISGHTALYWYRQSLGQGLEFLIYFQGNSAPDKSGLPSDRFSAERTGGSVSTLTIQRTQQEDSAVYLCASTTGDRYQPQHFGDGTRLSIL.

Here the CDR3 reads CASSSGTGRHGDQPQHF. The CDR3 DNA reads TGTGCCAGCAGCTCCGGGACAGGGCGGCATGGCGATCAGCCCCAGCATTTT. The rearrangement uses TRBV7-2 and TRBJ1-5; 9 positions match TRBD1. The CDR3 has 17 residues. The germline gives CDR1 SGHTA, CDR2 FQGNSA. V lost 4 bases and J lost 5; bases outside the gene matches: 12.

V is TRBV13 and J is TRBJ2-7; D unresolved. V was clipped by 4 bases and J by 2 bases, with 24 bases between them. The CDR3 runs 18 residues. Germline values: CDR1 PRHDT, CDR2 FYEKMQ (reference sequence). The DNA for the CDR3 is TGTGCCAGCAGCTCCTATGGACCCGACCCAAAATGGGCCTACGAGCAGTACTTC. It translates to CASSSYGPDPKWAYEQYF. The complete variable domain, with remaining parts taken from reference TRBV13 and TRBJ2-7, reads AAGVIQSPRHLIKEKRETATLKCYPIPRHDTVYWYQQGPGQDPQFLISFYEKMQSDKGSIPDRFSAQQFSDYHSELNMSSLELGDSALYFCASSSYGPDPKWAYEQYFGPGTRLTVT.

The chain links TRBV4-1 to TRBJ2-7; TRBD1 matches 9 bases. This CDR3 is built from 15 residues. The J segment lost 3 bases and the V segment lost 3 bases, leaving 6 bases of the junction unmatched. Germline-derived CDR1 and CDR2 are MGHRA and YSYEKL. The CDR3 bases are TGCGCCAGCAGCCAGACAGGGGGACTTGGCTACGAGCAGTACTTC. Protein product: CASSQTGGLGYEQYF.

The chain recombines TRBV6-1 with TRBJ2-5; TRBD1 aligns across 7 bases. With V trimmed by 1 base and J by 5 bases, 7 bases remained unmatched. The CDR3 is 15 amino acids. Germline V gene lookup returns CDR1 MNHNS and CDR2 SASEGT. CDR3 in amino acids: CASSEVSTGVETQYF. Written as DNA, the CDR3 is TGTGCCAGCAGTGAAGTCTCTACAGGGGTGGAGACCCAGTACTTC.

This clone was found once. The chain joins TRBV2 to TRBJ2-2, with 8 bases that match TRBD1. This CDR3 is 13 amino acids long. Germline V gives CDR1 SNHLY, CDR2 FYNNEI. The junction had 3 bases not matched to a gene; V was cut back by 6 bases and J by 6 bases. The CDR3 loop is CASSKQGAGELFF. The CDR3 bases are TGTGCCAGCAGCAAACAGGGGGCCGGGGAGCTGTTTTTT.

The chain is built from TRBV9 and TRBJ1-2; D uncertain. The V gene's germline CDR1 is SGDLS and CDR2 YYNGEE. Trimming left V 4 bases short and J 3 bases short, with 19 bases between. The CDR3 is 16 residues long. CDR3 sequence: CASSPGPTPGDYGYTF. The CDR3 DNA follows: TGTGCCAGCAGCCCCGGACCTACCCCCGGCGACTATGGCTACACCTTC.

This chain connects TRBV19 to TRBJ2-7; no definite D call. The CDR3 consists of 13 residues. Germline V CDR1 and CDR2: LNHDA, SQIVND (reference sequence). V lost 4 bases and J 2 bases, leaving 9 bases between the germline ends. CDR3 in DNA: TGTGCCAGTAGTAAGGCAGGAACCTACGAGCAGTACTTC. Its translation: CASSKAGTYEQYF.

The chain couples TRBV30 to TRBJ1-1; D unresolved. Germline V CDR1 and CDR2: GTSNPN, SVGIG (reference sequence). Trimming took off 0 bases at V and 1 base at J, with 15 bases between the two ends. This CDR3 is 16 amino acids long. CDR3 amino acids: CAWSVPLGLTNTEAFF. CDR3 bases: TGTGCCTGGAGTGTACCCCTTGGACTGACGAACACTGAAGCTTTCTTT.

The CDR3: CASSSRMGVRSYEQYF. DNA of the CDR3: TGCGCCAGCAGCTCCAGGATGGGGGTCCGTTCCTACGAGCAGTACTTC. This chain links TRBV5-1 with TRBJ2-7; D assignment may be TRBD1 or TRBD2 (5 bases each). The ends were cut back, 3 bases at V and 1 base at J, with 17 bases in the middle. Germline values: CDR1 SGHRS, CDR2 YFSETQ. This CDR3 has 16 residues.

This chain uses TRBV4-1 with TRBJ2-1; D is uncertain. The germline V and J ends were trimmed by 3 bases and 7 bases, with 13 bases remaining between them. The V gene's germline CDR1 is MGHRA and CDR2 YSYEKL. CDR3 length: 14 amino acids. DNA for the CDR3: TGCGCCAGCAGCCACCGCCAATGGGGAAATGAGCAGTTCTTC. It is translated as CASSHRQWGNEQFF.